What follows describes a single T cell receptor beta chain. Its antigen is currently unknown. Via MiXCR, TCRdb re-called the reads, giving one row per CDR3 protein. The table lists about 920,000 distinct CDR3 sequences, roughly 30% of them singletons. This specimen comes from a study of T cell repertoires in cytomegalovirus infection. The CDR3 extends over 16 amino acids. V dropped 8 bases and J dropped 0 bases, with 19 bases sitting between them. CDR1 is LNHNV, CDR2 YYDKDF, per germline (reference sequence). The material sequenced was cultured CD8+ T cells from PBMCs, taken from culture after CMV antigen stimulation. The source is a human donor in good health (CMV status not recorded). Some clones in this sample may be carry-over from other donors' samples. The chain has TRBV15 and TRBJ2-5, with D perhaps matching TRBD1 (5 bases). CDR3 bases: TGTGCCACCTCGGAAACCAAAACAGGTTACCAAGAGACCCAGTACTTC. Translation: CATSETKTGYQETQYF.